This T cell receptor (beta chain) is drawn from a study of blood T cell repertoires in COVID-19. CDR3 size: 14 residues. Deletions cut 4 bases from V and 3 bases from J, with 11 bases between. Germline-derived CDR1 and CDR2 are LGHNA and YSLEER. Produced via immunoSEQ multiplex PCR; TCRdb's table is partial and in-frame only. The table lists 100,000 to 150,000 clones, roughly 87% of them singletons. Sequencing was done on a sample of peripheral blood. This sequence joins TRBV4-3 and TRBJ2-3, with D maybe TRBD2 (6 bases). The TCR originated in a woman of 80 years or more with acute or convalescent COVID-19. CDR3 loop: CASSLGTGTDTQYF. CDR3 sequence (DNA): TGCGCCAGCAGCCTCGGGACTGGGACAGATACGCAGTATTTT.